This T cell receptor (beta chain) was retrieved from a study of metastatic and nonmetastatic thyroid tumors. Background on the study: Repertoire comparison spanned blood and tumor or nodule tissue of malignant and benign thyroid patients. Study findings and constraints: Malignant tumors reportedly showed significantly higher TCR beta diversity than benign nodules in both blood and tumor.

The sample holds many counts of this clone. The antigen remains unidentified. Germline V gene lookup returns CDR1 LNHDA and CDR2 SQIVND (reference sequence). The CDR3 is 12 amino acids. Trimming took 8 bases from V and 15 from J; bases not matched to a gene: 13. Per the original methods: A papillary thyroid cancer distant-metastasis classifier was built from CDR3 differences across clinicopathological groups. TCRdb re-analyzed the PCR reads through MiXCR. These V and J calls originate from TCRdb's pipeline instead of the authors' own analysis. The sample contains about 35,000 clones, about 29% of which appear only once. No treatment had been given to any patient before thyroid surgery.

The sequencing sample was made of blood. The clonotype comes from a female donor with papillary thyroid cancer or a benign thyroid nodule (not recorded which). Some clones in this sample may be carry-over from other donors' samples. The V call is TRBV19, the J call TRBJ2-3, with 8 bases matching TRBD2. The CDR3 nucleotides are TGTGCCAGTGGAACGAGCCGGGGGGGGCTATATTTT. This encodes CASGTSRGGLYF.